This T cell receptor (beta chain) stems from a study of molecular identifiers for immune sequencing clone quantification. Both previously described methods and listed TCR primers were employed to make bulk TCR libraries. In TCRdb, the PCR reads were re-called with MiXCR into one record per CDR3 protein. Among around 470,000 distinct CDR3 sequences listed, about a quarter were seen once. General observations from the study: Highly expanded clone sizes could be underestimated through barcode sharing by identical TCR molecules.

Worth noting for this clonotype: Antigen specificity is unknown. Possible read error: a much larger clone is one base away. Because the CDR3 is missing its conserved closing phenylalanine or tryptophan, this is likely a read error.

The CDR3 has 12 amino acids. The V and J ends lost 5 bases and 10 bases respectively, with 11 bases between them. Germline lookup yields CDR1 SNHLY and CDR2 FYNNEI. This sequence joins TRBV2 and TRBJ1-4; no reliable D call. Material for sequencing was naive CD8+ T cells from blood, with Jurkat cell RNA spiked in. Subset defined: FACS-sorted CD8+CD4-CCR7+CD45RA+ naive T cells. The clonotype was recovered from a human donor in good health. Some libraries in this study had Jurkat cell RNA spiked in. The CDR3 DNA reads as TGTGCCAGCAGTACCGGTGTGGGAAAACTGTTTGTT. This translates into CASSTGVGKLFV.